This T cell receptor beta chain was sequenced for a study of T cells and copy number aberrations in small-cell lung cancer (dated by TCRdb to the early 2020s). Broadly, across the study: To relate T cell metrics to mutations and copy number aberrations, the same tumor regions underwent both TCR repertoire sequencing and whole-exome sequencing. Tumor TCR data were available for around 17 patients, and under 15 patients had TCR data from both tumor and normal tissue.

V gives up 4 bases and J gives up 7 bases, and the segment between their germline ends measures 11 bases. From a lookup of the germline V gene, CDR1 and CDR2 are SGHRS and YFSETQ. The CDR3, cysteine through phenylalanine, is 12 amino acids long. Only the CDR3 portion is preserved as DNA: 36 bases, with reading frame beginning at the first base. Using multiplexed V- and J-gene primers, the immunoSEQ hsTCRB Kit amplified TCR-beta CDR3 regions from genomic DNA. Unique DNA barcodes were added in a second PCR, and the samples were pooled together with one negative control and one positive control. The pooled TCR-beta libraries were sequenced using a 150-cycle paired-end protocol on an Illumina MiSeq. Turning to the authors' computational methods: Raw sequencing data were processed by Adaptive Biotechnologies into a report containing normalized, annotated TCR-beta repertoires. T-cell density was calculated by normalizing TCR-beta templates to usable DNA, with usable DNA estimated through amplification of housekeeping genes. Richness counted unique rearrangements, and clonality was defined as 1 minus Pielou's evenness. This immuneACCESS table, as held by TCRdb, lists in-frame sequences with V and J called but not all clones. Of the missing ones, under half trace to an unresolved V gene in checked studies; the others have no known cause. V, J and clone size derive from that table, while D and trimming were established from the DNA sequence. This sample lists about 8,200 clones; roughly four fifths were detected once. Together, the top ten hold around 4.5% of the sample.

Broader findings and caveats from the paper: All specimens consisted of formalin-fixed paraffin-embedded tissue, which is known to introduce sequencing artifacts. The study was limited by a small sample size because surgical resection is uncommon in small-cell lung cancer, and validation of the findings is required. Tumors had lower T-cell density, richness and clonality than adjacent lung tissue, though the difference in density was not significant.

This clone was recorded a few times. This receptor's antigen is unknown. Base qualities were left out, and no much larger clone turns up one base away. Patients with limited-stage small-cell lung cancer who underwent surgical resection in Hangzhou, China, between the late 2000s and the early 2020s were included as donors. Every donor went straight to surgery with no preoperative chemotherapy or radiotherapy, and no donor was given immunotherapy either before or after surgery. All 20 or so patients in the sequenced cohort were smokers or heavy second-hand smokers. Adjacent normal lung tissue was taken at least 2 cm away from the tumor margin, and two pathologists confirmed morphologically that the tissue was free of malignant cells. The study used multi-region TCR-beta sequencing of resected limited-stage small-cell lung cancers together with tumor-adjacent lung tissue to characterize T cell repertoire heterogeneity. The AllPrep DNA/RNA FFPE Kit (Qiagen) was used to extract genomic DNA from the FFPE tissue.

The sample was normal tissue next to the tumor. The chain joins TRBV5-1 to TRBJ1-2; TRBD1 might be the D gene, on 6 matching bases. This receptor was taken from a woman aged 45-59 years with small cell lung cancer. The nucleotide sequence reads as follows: TGCGCCAGCAGCCCACAGGGAGCTGGCTACACCTTC. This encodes CASSPQGAGYTF.